These T cell receptor beta chains were read from a single sample in a study of cytomegalovirus exposure and HLA in healthy donors. Some clones are missing from TCRdb's copy, which holds only in-frame ones; the method was immunoSEQ multiplex PCR. The sample carries some 130,000 clones, under 85% recorded once. What was sequenced was PBMCs. All receptors come from a male donor in good health and CMV-seropositive. The conserved cysteine and the conserved F or W are not part of the CDR3 here.

v_gene,CDR3aa
TRBV2,ASSEAVDTQY
TRBV27,ASIDRGGNSQY
TRBV19,ASSIEKTSGDSYEQY
TRBV28,ASQDRGLPYGYT
TRBV28,ASSGPEAF
TRBV15,ATSFPPGGWNEQF
TRBV19,ASSPRGSSGANVLT
TRBV6-1,ASSPGKQGSGGYT
TRBV2,ASSVTGLGYT
TRBV5-5,ASSLGGPPNIQY
TRBV6-4,ASSEGPGPLQPQH
TRBV28,ASSSTGTSGSPGYNEQF
TRBV5-1,ASTGNTEAF
TRBV11-2,ASSPTAGGLVDEQF
TRBV5-6,ASSQTGDYEQY
TRBV7-2,ASSRGLSNTEAF
TRBV5-1,ASSPEPRAIGEKLF
TRBV9,ASSVTTNTEAF
TRBV7-6,ASSLGLAGGLNEQF
TRBV29-1,SVEGGVAAYNEQF
TRBV28,ASRQDTVGYNEQF
TRBV27,ASSLLAGGADTQY
TRBV6-4,ASTVVAGAHGELF
TRBV19,ASARTGDTEAF
TRBV29-1,SVEGGGNTEAF
TRBV28,ASRILGTSGEASYEQY
TRBV10-3,AISPGQGDTGELF
TRBV6-6,ASSVRRQSSNQPQH
TRBV6-5,ASSAGTKYGYT
TRBV6-5,ASSRGWDGYT
TRBV13,ASSLIGVWTEAF
TRBV5-1,ASSAQGQGAREQY
TRBV5-5,ASSLGQGKTGELF
TRBV4-1,ASSPGTGDQETQY
TRBV30,AWSEDRAAF
TRBV7-2,ASSLASGGATNEKLF
TRBV9,ASSVEGFLDEQY
TRBV25-1,ASSDIMWDSGYT
TRBV6-5,ASSYPSGGARETQY
TRBV29-1,SVSRLSTGDFREQY
TRBV5-1,ASSSSSGRGYHEQY
TRBV5-6,ASSFRAQPQH
TRBV27,ASSFWDSRYSYNEQF
TRBV6-1,ASRPNRNDNQPQH
TRBV9,ASSVGGAGNTIY
TRBV27,ETPGELF
TRBV18,ASSPGTGAYEQY
TRBV9,ASSVGAYSDRGGIETQY
TRBV2,ASSGQGYDNEQF
TRBV9,ASSVTGTSGYNEQF
TRBV5-4,ASSPTGQGTEAF
TRBV5-1,ASSVSQETQY
TRBV7-9,ASSLGVNEKLF
TRBV10-1,ASSEPFSGSRNGQF